This TCR beta chain is drawn from a study of CD8 T cells in Susac syndrome. CDR1 is DFQATT and CDR2 is SNEGSKA in the germline V gene (reference sequence). Between the trimmed V and J ends, which lost 7 bases and 3 bases, there was a span of 11 bases. The CDR3 spans 12 residues. After extraction with the RNeasy kit, roughly 0.45 to 1 ug of the RNA was reverse transcribed using random hexamers. immunoSEQ multiplex PCR amplified TCR beta CDR3 across 54 Vbeta, 13 Jbeta. Each CDR3 protein gets one entry after TCRdb re-called the immunoSEQ multiplex PCR reads with MiXCR. The repertoire consists of around 270,000 distinct CDR3 sequences, with roughly 85% occurring once and the leading ten covering 0.21%. From blood CD8+ and CD4+ T cells, the TCR beta chain was sequenced. The multiple sclerosis control group was made up of treatment-naive patients with stable or active relapsing-remitting disease. The CD8+ and CD4+ T cells were negatively isolated, with the TEMRA cells enriched by FACS.

The chain carries TRBV20-1 and TRBJ2-3; maybe TRBD2 (6 bases). The material sequenced was CD8+ T cells from PBMCs. The receptor was derived from a human donor with multiple sclerosis. Here the CDR3 reads CSGGLTTDTQYF. DNA of the CDR3: TGCAGTGGAGGACTAACGACAGATACGCAGTATTTT.